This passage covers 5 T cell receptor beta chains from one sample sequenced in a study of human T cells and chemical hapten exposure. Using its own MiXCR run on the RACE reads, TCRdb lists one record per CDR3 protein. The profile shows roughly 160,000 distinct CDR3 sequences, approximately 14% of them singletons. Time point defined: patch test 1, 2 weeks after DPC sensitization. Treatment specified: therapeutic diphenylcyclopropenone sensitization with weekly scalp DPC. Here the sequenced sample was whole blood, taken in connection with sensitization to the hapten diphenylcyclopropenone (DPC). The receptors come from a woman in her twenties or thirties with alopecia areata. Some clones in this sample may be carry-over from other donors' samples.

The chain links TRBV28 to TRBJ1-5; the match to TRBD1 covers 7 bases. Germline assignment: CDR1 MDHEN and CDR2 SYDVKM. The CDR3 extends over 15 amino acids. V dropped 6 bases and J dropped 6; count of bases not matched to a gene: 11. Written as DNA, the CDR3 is TGTGCCAGCAGCCCCAGAGGGGGCTTTGGTCAGCCCCAGCATTTT. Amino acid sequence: CASSPRGGFGQPQHF.

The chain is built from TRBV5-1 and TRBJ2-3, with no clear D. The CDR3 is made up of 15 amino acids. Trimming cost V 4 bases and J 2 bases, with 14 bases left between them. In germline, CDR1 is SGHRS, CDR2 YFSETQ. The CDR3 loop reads CASSPPDGFTDTQYF. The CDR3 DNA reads TGCGCCAGCAGCCCCCCGGACGGATTCACAGATACGCAGTATTTT.

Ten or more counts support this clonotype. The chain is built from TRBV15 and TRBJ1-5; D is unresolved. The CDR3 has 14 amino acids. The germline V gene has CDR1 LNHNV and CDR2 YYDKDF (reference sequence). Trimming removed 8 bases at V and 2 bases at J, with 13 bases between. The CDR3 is CATFTPVGNQPQHF. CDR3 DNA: TGTGCCACCTTTACCCCCGTAGGCAATCAGCCCCAGCATTTT.

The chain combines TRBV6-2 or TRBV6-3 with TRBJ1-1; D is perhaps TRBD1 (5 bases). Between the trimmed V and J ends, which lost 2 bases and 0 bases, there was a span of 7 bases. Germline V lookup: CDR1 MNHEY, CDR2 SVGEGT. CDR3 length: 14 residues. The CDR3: CASSYRGMNTEAFF. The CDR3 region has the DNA TGTGCCAGCAGTTACAGGGGAATGAACACTGAAGCTTTCTTT.

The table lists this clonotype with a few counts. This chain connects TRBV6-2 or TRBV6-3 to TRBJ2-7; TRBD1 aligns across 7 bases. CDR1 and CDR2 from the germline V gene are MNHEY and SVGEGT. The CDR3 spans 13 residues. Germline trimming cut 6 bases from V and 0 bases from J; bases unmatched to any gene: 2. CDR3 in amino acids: CASRGTVSYEQYF. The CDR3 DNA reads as TGTGCCAGCAGAGGGACAGTCTCCTACGAGCAGTACTTC.